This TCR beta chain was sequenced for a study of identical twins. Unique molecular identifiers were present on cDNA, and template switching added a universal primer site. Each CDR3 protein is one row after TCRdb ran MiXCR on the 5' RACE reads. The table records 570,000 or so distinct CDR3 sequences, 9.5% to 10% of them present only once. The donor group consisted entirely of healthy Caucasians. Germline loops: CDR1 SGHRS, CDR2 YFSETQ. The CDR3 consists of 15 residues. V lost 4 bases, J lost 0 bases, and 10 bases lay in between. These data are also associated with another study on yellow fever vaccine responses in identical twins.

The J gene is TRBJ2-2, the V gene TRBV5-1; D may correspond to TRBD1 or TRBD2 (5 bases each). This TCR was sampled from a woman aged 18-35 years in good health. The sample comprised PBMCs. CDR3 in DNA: TGCGCCAGCAGCAGGGACGGCCCGAACACCGGGGAGCTGTTTTTT. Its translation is CASSRDGPNTGELFF. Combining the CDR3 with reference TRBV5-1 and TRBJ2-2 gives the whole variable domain KAGVTQTPRYLIKTRGQQVTLSCSPISGHRSVSWYQQTPGQGLQFLFEYFSETQRNKGNFPGRFSGRQFSNSRSEMNVSTLELGDSALYLCASSRDGPNTGELFFGEGSRLTVL.